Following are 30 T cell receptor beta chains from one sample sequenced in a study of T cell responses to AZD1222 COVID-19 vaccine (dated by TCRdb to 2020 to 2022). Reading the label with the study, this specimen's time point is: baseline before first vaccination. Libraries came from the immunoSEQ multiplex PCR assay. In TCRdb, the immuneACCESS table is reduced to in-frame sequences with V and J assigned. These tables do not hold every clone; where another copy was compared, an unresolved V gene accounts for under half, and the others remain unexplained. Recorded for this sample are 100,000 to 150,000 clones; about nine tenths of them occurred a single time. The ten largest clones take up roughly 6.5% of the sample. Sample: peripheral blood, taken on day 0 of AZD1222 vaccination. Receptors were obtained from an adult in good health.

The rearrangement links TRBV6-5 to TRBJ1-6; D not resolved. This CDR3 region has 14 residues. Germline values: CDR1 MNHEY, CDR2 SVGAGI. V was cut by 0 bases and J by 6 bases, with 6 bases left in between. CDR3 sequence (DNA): TGTGCCAGCAGTTACTCCCAGCGTAATTCACCCCTCCACTTT. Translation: CASSYSQRNSPLHF.

CDR3: CASSLSGAGQPQHF. For the CDR3, the DNA is TGTGCCAGCAGTTTATCGGGTGCGGGTCAGCCCCAGCATTTT. The chain links TRBV27 to TRBJ1-5; D is uncertain. The CDR3 has 14 residues. The V gene lost 0 bases and the J gene lost 6 bases, with 9 bases spanning the gap. Looked up from germline, CDR1 is MNHEY and CDR2 is SMNVEV (reference sequence).

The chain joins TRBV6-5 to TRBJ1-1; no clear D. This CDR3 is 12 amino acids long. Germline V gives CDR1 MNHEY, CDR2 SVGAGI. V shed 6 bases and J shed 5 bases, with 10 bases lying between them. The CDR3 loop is CASSPQRTEAFF. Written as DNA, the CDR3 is TGTGCCAGCAGCCCCCAGAGGACTGAAGCTTTCTTT.

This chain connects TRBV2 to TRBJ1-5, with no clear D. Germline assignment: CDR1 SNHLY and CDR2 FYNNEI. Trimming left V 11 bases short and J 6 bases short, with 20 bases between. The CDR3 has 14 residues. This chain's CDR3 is CAAREKTLGQPQHF. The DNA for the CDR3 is TGTGCCGCGCGAGAAAAAACTCTCGGTCAGCCCCAGCATTTT.

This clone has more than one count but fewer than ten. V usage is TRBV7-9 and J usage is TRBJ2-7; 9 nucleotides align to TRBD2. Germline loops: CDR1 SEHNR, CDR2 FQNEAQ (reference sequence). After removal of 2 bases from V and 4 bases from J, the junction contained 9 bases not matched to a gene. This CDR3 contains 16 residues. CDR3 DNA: TGTGCCAGCAGCTTAACGGCGGCTAGCGGGATTTACGAGCAGTACTTC. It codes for CASSLTAASGIYEQYF.

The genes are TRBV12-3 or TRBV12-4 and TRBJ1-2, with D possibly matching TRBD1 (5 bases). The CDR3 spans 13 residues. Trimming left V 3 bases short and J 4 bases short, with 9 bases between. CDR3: CASSLRGSYGYTF. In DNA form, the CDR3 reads TGTGCCAGCAGTTTGAGGGGTAGCTATGGCTACACCTTC.

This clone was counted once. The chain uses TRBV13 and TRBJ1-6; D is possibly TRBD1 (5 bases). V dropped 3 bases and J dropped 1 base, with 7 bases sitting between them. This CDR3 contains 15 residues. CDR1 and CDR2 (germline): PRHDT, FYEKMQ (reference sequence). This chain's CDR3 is CASSLGGSYNSPLHF. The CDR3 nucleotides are TGTGCCAGCAGCTTGGGGGGATCCTATAATTCACCCCTCCACTTT.

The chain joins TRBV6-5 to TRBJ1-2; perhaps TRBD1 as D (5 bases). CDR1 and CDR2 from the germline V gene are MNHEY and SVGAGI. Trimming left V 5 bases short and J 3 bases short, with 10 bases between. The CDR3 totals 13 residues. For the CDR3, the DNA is TGTGCCAGCAGTAGCAGGGTGCACTATGGCTACACCTTC. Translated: CASSSRVHYGYTF.

CDR3 nucleotides: TGTGCCAGCAGTGCAGCAGCAGATGAAAAACTGTTTTTT. This translates into CASSAAADEKLFF. This chain joins TRBV6-1 and TRBJ1-4, with unresolved D. Trimming pared 4 bases from V and 6 bases from J, leaving 9 bases between. The CDR3 has 13 amino acids. Germline-derived CDR1 and CDR2 are MNHNS and SASEGT.

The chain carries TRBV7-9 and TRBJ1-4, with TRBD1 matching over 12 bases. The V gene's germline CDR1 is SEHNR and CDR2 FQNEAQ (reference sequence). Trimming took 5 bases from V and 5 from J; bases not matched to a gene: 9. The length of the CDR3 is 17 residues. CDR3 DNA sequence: TGTGCCAGCAGCCCCGGGACAGGGGGCGATCGGAATGAAAAACTGTTTTTT. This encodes CASSPGTGGDRNEKLFF.

The CDR3 nucleotides are TGTGCCAGTAGTACCCCCCAGGGCTACACCTTC. It specifies CASSTPQGYTF. The V and J genes are TRBV19 and TRBJ1-2, with D uncertain. Germline V gene data show CDR1 as LNHDA and CDR2 as SQIVND (reference sequence). V gave up 4 bases and J gave up 8 bases, with 8 bases separating them. The CDR3 sequence is 11 residues long.

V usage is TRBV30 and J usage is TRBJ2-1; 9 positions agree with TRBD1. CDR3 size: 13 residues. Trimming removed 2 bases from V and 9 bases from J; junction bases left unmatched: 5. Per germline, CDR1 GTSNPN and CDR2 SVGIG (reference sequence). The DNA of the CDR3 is TGTGCCTGGAGTCGGACAGGGGAGGGTGAGCAGTTCTTC. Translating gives CAWSRTGEGEQFF.

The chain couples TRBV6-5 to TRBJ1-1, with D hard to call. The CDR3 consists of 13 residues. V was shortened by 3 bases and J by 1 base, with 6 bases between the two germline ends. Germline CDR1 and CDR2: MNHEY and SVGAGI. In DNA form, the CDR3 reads TGTGCCAGCAGTTATTTGGGGAACACTGAAGCTTTCTTT. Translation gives CASSYLGNTEAFF.

The CDR3 is CASTSERYTDTQYF. The CDR3 DNA is TGTGCCAGCACCTCAGAGCGATACACAGATACGCAGTATTTT. This chain connects TRBV2 to TRBJ2-3; unclear D gene. Trimming stripped 7 bases from V and 2 bases from J, with 13 bases between. This CDR3 has 14 amino acids. Germline V CDR1 and CDR2: SNHLY, FYNNEI.

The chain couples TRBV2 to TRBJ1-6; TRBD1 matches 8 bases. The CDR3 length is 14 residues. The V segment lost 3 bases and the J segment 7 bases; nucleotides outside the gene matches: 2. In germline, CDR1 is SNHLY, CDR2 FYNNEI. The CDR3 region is CASSDRGQNSPLHF. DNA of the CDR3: TGTGCCAGCAGTGACAGGGGGCAAAATTCACCCCTCCACTTT.

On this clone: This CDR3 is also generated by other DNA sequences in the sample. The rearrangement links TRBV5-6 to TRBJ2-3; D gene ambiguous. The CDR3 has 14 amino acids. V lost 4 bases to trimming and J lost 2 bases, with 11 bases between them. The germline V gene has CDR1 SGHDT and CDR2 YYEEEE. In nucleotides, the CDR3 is TGTGCCAGCAGCCCGACTCTCCCCACAGATACGCAGTATTTT. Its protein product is CASSPTLPTDTQYF.

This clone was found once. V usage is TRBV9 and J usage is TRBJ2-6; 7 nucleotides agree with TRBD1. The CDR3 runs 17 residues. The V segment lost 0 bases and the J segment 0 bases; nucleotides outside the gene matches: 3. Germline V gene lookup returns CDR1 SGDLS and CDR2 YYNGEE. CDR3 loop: CASSVEGQISGANVLTF. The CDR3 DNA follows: TGTGCCAGCAGCGTAGAGGGACAGATCTCTGGGGCCAACGTCCTGACTTTC.

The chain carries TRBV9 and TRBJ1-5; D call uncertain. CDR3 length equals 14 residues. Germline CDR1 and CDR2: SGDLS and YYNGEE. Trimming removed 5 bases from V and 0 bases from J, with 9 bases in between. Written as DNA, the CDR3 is TGTGCCAGCAGAGTGGGAGTTAGCAATCAGCCCCAGCATTTT. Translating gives CASRVGVSNQPQHF.

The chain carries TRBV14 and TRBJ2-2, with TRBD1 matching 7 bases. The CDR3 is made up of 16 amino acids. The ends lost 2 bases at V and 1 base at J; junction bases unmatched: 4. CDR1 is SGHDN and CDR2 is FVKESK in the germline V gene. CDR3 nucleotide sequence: TGTGCCAGCAGCCAATTTACAGGGGTGAACACCGGGGAGCTGTTTTTT. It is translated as CASSQFTGVNTGELFF.

The CDR3 here is CASSETMGDTEAFF. The CDR3 DNA sequence: TGTGCCAGCAGTGAAACCATGGGGGACACTGAAGCTTTCTTT. The V gene is TRBV2, the J gene TRBJ1-1; tentatively, D is TRBD1 (5 bases). The length of the CDR3 is 14 residues. Germline V lookup: CDR1 SNHLY, CDR2 FYNNEI. V was cut by 2 bases and J by 3 bases, with 10 bases left in between.

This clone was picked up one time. CDR3 residues: CASGLLAGSDNEQFF. As DNA, the CDR3 is TGTGCCAGTGGCCTACTAGCGGGGTCTGACAATGAGCAGTTCTTC. This chain uses TRBV6-5 with TRBJ2-1, with 10 nucleotides matching TRBD2. Germline values: CDR1 MNHEY, CDR2 SVGAGI. The CDR3 contains 15 residues. The J segment lost 5 bases and the V segment lost 9 bases, leaving 10 bases of the junction unmatched.

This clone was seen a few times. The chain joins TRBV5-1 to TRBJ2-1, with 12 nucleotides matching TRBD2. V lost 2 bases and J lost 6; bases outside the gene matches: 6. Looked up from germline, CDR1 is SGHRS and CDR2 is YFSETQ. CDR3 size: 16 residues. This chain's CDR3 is CASSFELAGGPNEQFF. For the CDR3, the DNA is TGCGCCAGCAGCTTCGAACTAGCGGGGGGACCCAATGAGCAGTTCTTC.

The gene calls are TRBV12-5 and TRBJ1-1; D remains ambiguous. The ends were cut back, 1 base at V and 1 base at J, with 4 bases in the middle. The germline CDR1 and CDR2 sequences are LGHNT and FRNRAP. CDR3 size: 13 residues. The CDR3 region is CASGLGKNTEAFF. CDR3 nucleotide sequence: TGTGCTAGTGGTTTGGGTAAGAACACTGAAGCTTTCTTT.

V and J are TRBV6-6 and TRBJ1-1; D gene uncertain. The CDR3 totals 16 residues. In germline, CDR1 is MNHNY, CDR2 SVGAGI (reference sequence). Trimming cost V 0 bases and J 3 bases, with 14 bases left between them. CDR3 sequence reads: CASSYSKKGRDTEAFF. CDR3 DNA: TGTGCCAGCAGTTACTCGAAAAAGGGTCGCGACACTGAAGCTTTCTTT.

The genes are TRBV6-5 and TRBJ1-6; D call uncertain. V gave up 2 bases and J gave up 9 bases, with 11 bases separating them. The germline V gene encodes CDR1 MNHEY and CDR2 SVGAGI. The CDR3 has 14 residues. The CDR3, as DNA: TGTGCCAGCAGTTACGGATATAAGGGTTCACCCCTCCACTTT. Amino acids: CASSYGYKGSPLHF.

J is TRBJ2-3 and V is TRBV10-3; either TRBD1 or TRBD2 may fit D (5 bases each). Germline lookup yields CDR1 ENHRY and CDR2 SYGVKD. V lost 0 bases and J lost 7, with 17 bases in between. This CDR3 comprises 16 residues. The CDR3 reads CAISESMGSGTHTQYF. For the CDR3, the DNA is TGTGCCATCAGTGAGTCGATGGGCAGTGGGACCCATACGCAGTATTTT.

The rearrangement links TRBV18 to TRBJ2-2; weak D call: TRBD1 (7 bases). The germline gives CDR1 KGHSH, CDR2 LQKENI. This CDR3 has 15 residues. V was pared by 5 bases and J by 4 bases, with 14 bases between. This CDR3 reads CASSAGQLTTGELFF. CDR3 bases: TGTGCCAGCTCAGCGGGACAGTTAACCACCGGGGAGCTGTTTTTT.

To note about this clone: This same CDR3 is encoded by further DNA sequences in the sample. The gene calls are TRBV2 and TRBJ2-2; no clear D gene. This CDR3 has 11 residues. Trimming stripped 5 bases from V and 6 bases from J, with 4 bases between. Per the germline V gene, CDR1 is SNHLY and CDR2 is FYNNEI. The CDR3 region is CASSLPGELFF. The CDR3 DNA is TGTGCCAGCAGTCTGCCCGGGGAGCTGTTTTTT.

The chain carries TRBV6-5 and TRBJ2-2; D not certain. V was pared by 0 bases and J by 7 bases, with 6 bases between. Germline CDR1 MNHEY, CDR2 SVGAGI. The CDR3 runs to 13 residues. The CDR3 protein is CASSYSKVGELFF. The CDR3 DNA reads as TGTGCCAGCAGTTACTCGAAGGTCGGGGAGCTGTTTTTT.

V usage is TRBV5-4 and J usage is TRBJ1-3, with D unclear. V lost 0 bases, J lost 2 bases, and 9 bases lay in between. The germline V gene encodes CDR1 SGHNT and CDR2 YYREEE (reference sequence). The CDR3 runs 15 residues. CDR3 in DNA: TGTGCCAGCAGCTTGGGTGGGGTGACTGGAAACACCATATATTTT. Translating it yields CASSLGGVTGNTIYF.